This TCR beta chain stems from a study of long-term antiretroviral therapy in people with HIV. Study-wide context: The oldest samples precede the 2015 immediate-ART recommendation by about a decade.

One or more pre-ART and two or more post-ART PBMC samples were available from each donor. Study-wide findings and caveats: ART adherence, viral resistance and therapy changes were undocumented. After ART, diversity increased yet remained lower than transplant donor controls.

The ends were cut back, 0 bases at V and 3 bases at J, with 15 bases in the middle. The germline gives CDR1 SGHRS, CDR2 YFSETQ. The CDR3 totals 16 residues. Version v3.0 of the immunoSEQ assay was performed at survey level. Sequencing was performed with immunoSEQ multiplex PCR; in TCRdb, only in-frame clones are kept and a portion is missing. The repertoire holds tens of thousands of clones, with roughly 97% as singletons. As to this clone: Its matching antigen is unknown.

The gene calls are TRBV5-1 and TRBJ1-1, with D perhaps TRBD1 (5 bases). The receptor was isolated from a man aged 30 to 39 with HIV. The sequences come from unsorted PBMCs, collected 6.9 years after starting antiretroviral therapy. The CDR3 nucleotides read TGCGCCAGCAGCTTGGGCTTCGGGGCTACGGACACTGAAGCTTTCTTT. Translating gives CASSLGFGATDTEAFF.